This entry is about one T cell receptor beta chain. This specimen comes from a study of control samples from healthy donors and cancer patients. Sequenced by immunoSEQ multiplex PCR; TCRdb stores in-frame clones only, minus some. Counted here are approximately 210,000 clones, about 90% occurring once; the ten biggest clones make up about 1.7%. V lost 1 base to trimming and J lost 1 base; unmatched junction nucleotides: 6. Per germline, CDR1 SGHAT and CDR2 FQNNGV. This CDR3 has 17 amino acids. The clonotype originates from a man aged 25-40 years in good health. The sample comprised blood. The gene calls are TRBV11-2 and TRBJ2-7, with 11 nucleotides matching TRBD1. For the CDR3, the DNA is TGTGCCAGCAGCTTAGGGACAGGGGGCTACAGGTCCTACGAGCAGTACTTC. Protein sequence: CASSLGTGGYRSYEQYF.